The T cell receptor beta chain described here comes from a study of shared clonotypes between healthy human individuals. For the study at large: Three men and a couple of women, aged 18 to 49, were donors.

Tens of thousands of T cell genomes (approximately 180 ng DNA) went into each sorted-subset replicate. TCRdb keeps only in-frame clones here, not all; method: immunoSEQ multiplex PCR. This repertoire shows 2 million to 2.5 million clones, approximately 94% found once; its top ten account for about 1.1%. Germline CDR1 is SQVTM and CDR2 is ANQGSEA. V shed 7 bases and J shed 3 bases, with 16 bases lying between them. The CDR3 runs to 13 residues. Notes on this clone: As yet, its antigen is unknown.

Naive CD8 cells, CD45RO-negative and positively selected for CCR7, excluded terminally differentiated effector memory CD45RA+ cells. Study-wide results and caveats: Naive CD4 clonotypes overlapped across a handful of donors at approximately 5.3%. Lower generation probabilities were found for non-shared clonotypes than for those shared by all four donors.

The TCR originated in a man younger than 35 in good health. This sequence joins TRBV29-1 and TRBJ2-7; D is unclear. Specimen: naive CD8+ T cells sorted from blood. The CDR3 DNA reads as TGCAGCGCCCTAACCGGGTCGAACTACGAGCAGTACTTC. It specifies CSALTGSNYEQYF.